One and the same sample provided the 18 T cell receptor beta chains below, sequenced in a study of T cells expressing NK-cell markers. TCRdb re-called the 5' RACE reads; one entry per CDR3 protein, DNA not given. The sample holds roughly 380,000 distinct CDR3 sequences. The sequencing input was blood T cells: a sorted CD56 or NKG2C T cell subset, CD4+ or CD8+ T cells, or bulk PBMC T cells (not recorded which). These receptors all stem from a man aged 18-75 years in good health.

This chain uses TRBV6-5 with TRBJ2-3. This CDR3 contains 15 residues. From germline, CDR1 is MNHEY and CDR2 SVGAGI. The CDR3 is CASSYNKRPTDTQYF.

This chain links TRBV3-1 with TRBJ2-5; without DNA, the TCRdb call of TRBD1 cannot be checked. Germline assignment: CDR1 LGHDT and CDR2 YNNKEL (reference sequence). The CDR3 sequence is 16 residues long. This chain's CDR3 is CASSLSRQDPQETQYF.

The J gene is TRBJ1-1, the V gene TRBV6-5. Per the germline V gene, CDR1 is MNHEY and CDR2 is SVGAGI. This CDR3 region has 14 residues. The CDR3: CASVGRKGRDEAFF.

The J gene is TRBJ2-7, the V gene TRBV7-9; the TCRdb call, TRBD1, lacks DNA for checking. Looked up from germline, CDR1 is SEHNR and CDR2 is FQNEAQ (reference sequence). The CDR3 covers 13 residues. CDR3 loop: CASSFRDSTEQYF.

The chain employs TRBV30 and TRBJ2-1. Germline CDR1 is GTSNPN and CDR2 is SVGIG (reference sequence). The CDR3 is 12 residues long. The CDR3 region is CAWTPQYNEQFF.

The chain combines TRBV28 with TRBJ2-1. In germline, CDR1 is MDHEN, CDR2 SYDVKM. The CDR3 runs to 11 residues. The CDR3 sequence: CASSGFREQFF.

The rearrangement joins TRBV6-5 to TRBJ2-2; TCRdb selects TRBD2, and the lack of DNA leaves this call unchecked. The CDR3 has 15 residues. The germline V gene encodes CDR1 MNHEY and CDR2 SVGAGI. CDR3 loop: CASRRGDRAHGELFF.

The rearrangement uses TRBV11-2 and TRBJ2-3; the TRBD1 assignment by TCRdb is unverifiable without DNA. The CDR3 consists of 17 residues. In germline, CDR1 is SGHAT, CDR2 FQNNGV. The CDR3 sequence: CASSLVGVTGNTDTQYF.

The chain has TRBV6-5 and TRBJ1-6; the D call from TCRdb, TRBD1, cannot be confirmed without DNA. CDR3 size: 17 residues. The V gene's germline CDR1 is MNHEY and CDR2 SVGAGI. CDR3: CASSLTGGASYNSPLHF.

V usage is TRBV2 and J usage is TRBJ2-7; TCRdb lists TRBD1, though no DNA is available to test this call. Germline values: CDR1 SNHLY, CDR2 FYNNEI. CDR3 length equals 16 residues. CDR3 protein: CASTRYGLPYSYEQYF.

The chain carries TRBV4-2 and TRBJ2-3; TCRdb returns TRBD1, unconfirmable since there is no DNA. The germline gives CDR1 LGHNA, CDR2 YNFKEQ. The length of the CDR3 is 17 residues. CDR3 amino acids: CASSPTDRRTAKDTQYF.

The rearrangement links TRBV6-5 to TRBJ2-2. CDR1 MNHEY and CDR2 SVGAGI come from the germline V gene. The CDR3 extends over 17 amino acids. CDR3 sequence reads: CASSYSWQKTATGELFF.

The CDR3 loop reads CASSGTPRATNEKLFF. The chain couples TRBV12-3 or TRBV12-4 to TRBJ1-4. The CDR3 contains 16 residues.

The chain recombines TRBV10-3 with TRBJ2-1; TCRdb indicates TRBD1, and absent DNA this call remains unverified. Per the germline V gene, CDR1 is ENHRY and CDR2 is SYGVKD. The CDR3 loop spans 13 amino acids. CDR3 sequence reads: CAITGKEGTEQFF.

The chain carries TRBV7-9 and TRBJ2-5; without DNA, the TCRdb call of TRBD1 cannot be checked. Germline V gene sequence: CDR1 SEHNR, CDR2 FQNEAQ (reference sequence). The CDR3 loop spans 15 amino acids. The CDR3 region is CASSGSGQGLGTQYF.

The V call is TRBV5-6, the J call TRBJ1-3; checking the TCRdb D call of TRBD1 is not possible without DNA. CDR1 SGHDT and CDR2 YYEEEE come from the germline V gene. CDR3 length: 17 amino acids. CDR3 residues: CASSLGGQLRSGNTIYF.

This chain uses TRBV19 with TRBJ2-4; the D call from TCRdb, TRBD2, cannot be confirmed without DNA. From germline, CDR1 is LNHDA and CDR2 SQIVND (reference sequence). The CDR3 is 14 residues long. The CDR3 region is CASSPGHSSDIQYF.

This chain connects TRBV7-2 to TRBJ2-2; TCRdb indicates TRBD1, and absent DNA this call remains unverified. The CDR3 loop spans 14 amino acids. The V gene's germline CDR1 is SGHTA and CDR2 FQGNSA. CDR3 in amino acids: CASSLAGGGGELFF.